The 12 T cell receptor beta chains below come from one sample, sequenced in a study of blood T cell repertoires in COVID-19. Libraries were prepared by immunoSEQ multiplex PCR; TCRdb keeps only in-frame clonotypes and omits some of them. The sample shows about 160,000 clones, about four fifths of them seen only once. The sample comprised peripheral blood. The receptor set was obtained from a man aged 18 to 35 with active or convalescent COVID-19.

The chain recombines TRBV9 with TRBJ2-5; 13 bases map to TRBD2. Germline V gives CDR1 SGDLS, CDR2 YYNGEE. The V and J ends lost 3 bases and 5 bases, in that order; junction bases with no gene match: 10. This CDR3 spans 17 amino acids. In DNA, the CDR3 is TGTGCCAGCAGCGCAGCCGGACTAGCGGGAGTAAGGGAGACCCAGTACTTC. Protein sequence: CASSAAGLAGVRETQYF.

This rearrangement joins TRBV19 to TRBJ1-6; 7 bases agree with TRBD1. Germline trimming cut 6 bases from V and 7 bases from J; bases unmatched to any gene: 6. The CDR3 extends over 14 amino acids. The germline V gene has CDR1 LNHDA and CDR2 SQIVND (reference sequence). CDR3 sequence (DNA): TGTGCCAGTAGATCCGGGACAGCAAATTCACCCCTCCACTTT. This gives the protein CASRSGTANSPLHF.

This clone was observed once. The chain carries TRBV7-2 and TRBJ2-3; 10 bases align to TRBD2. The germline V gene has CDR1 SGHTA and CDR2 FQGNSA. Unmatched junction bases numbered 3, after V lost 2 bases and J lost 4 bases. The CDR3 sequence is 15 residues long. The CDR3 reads CASSLQAGGPDTQYF. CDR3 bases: TGTGCCAGCAGCTTACAAGCGGGGGGGCCAGATACGCAGTATTTT.

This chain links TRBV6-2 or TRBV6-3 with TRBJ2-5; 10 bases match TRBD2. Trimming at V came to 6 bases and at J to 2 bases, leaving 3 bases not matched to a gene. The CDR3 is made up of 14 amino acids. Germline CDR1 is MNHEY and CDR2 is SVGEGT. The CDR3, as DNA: TGTGCCAGCAGCAAGCGGGGGGGGCAAGAGACCCAGTACTTC. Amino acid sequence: CASSKRGGQETQYF.

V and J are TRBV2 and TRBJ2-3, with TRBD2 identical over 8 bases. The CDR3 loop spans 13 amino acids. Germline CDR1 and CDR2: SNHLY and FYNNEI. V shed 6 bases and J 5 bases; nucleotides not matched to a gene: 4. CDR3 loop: CASRAGGRDTQYF. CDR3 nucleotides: TGTGCCAGCAGGGCGGGGGGCAGAGATACGCAGTATTTT.

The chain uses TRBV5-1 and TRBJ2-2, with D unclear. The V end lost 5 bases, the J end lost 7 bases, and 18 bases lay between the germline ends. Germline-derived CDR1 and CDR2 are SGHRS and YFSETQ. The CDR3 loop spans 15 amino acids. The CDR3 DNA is TGCGCCAGCAGGGGCAGCCCCACTCAGGACGGGGAGCTGTTTTTT. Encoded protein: CASRGSPTQDGELFF. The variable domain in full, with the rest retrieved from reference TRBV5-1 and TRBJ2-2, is KAGVTQTPRYLIKTRGQQVTLSCSPISGHRSVSWYQQTPGQGLQFLFEYFSETQRNKGNFPGRFSGRQFSNSRSEMNVSTLELGDSALYLCASRGSPTQDGELFFGEGSRLTVL.

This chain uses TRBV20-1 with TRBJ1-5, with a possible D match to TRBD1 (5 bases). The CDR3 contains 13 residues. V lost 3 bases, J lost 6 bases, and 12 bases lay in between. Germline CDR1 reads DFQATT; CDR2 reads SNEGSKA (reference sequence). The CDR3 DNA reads TGCAGTGCTAGTCAAGGGGCCAGTCAGCCCCAGCATTTT. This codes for CSASQGASQPQHF.

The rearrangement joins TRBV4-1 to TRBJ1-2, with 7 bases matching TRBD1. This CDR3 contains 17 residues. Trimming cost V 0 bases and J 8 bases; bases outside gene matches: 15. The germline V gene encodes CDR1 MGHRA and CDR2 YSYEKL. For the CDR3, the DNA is TGCGCCAGCAGCCAAGATGAAACAGTGAGGGGACAGCTCGGCTACACCTTC. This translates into CASSQDETVRGQLGYTF.

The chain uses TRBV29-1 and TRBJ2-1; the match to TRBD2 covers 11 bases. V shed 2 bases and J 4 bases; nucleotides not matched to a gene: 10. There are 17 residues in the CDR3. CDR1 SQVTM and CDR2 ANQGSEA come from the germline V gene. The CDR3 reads CSVEKSLAGGSYNEQFF. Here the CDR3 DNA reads TGCAGCGTTGAAAAATCGCTAGCGGGAGGTTCGTACAATGAGCAGTTCTTC.

CDR3 protein: CASSTAPGQGARDYGYTF. DNA for the CDR3: TGTGCCAGTAGTACAGCCCCGGGACAGGGGGCGCGTGACTATGGCTACACCTTC. The rearrangement uses TRBV19 and TRBJ1-2; 12 bases are a match to TRBD1. Unmatched junction bases numbered 12, after V lost 4 bases and J lost 3 bases. The CDR3 extends over 18 amino acids. Germline CDR1 is LNHDA and CDR2 is SQIVND (reference sequence). The variable domain in full, with the rest retrieved from reference TRBV19 and TRBJ1-2, is DGGITQSPKYLFRKEGQNVTLSCEQNLNHDAMYWYRQDPGQGLRLIYYSQIVNDFQKGDIAEGYSVSREKKESFPLTVTSAQKNPTAFYLCASSTAPGQGARDYGYTFGSGTRLTVV.

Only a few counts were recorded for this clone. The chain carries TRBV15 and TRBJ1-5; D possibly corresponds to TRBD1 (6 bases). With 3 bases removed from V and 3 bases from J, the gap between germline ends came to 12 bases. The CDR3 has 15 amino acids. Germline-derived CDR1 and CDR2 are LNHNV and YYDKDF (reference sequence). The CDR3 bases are TGTGCCACCAGCAGGGAAACAGGGAACAATCAGCCCCAGCATTTT. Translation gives CATSRETGNNQPQHF.

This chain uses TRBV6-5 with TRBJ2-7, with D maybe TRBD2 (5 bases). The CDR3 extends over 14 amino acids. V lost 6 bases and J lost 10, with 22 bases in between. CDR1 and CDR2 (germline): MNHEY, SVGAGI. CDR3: CASSARGGESIQYF. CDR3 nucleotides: TGTGCCAGCAGCGCACGGGGTGGGGAAAGTATTCAGTACTTC.